This entry is about one T cell receptor (beta chain). The data are from a study of blood T cell repertoires in COVID-19. Overall study: Italy, Spain and the United States were the sources of the convalescent and acute COVID-19 samples. PBMCs, B-cell-depleted T cells, or T cells were the source of the cDNA or gDNA that made up the material.

Germline V gene sequence: CDR1 MNHEY, CDR2 SVGAGI. V was pared by 6 bases and J by 2 bases, with 13 bases between. The CDR3 consists of 14 residues. Under the authors' procedure: Counts of nucleated cells, estimated from reference gene primer amplification, were obtained. The repertoire was sequenced with immunoSEQ multiplex PCR; TCRdb's copy has only in-frame clones and lacks some. The V and J calls and the clone size are those of that table, but D and trimming were determined from the DNA. The data contain roughly 100,000 clones, roughly 80% of them seen just once; the ten biggest clones take up approximately 3.6%.

This clonotype was obtained from an elderly woman with active or convalescent COVID-19. This chain joins TRBV6-5 and TRBJ2-5, with D maybe TRBD1 (5 bases). The sequenced sample was peripheral blood. The CDR3 reads CASRMTVVQETQYF. The CDR3 nucleotides are TGTGCCAGCAGAATGACAGTGGTGCAAGAGACCCAGTACTTC.